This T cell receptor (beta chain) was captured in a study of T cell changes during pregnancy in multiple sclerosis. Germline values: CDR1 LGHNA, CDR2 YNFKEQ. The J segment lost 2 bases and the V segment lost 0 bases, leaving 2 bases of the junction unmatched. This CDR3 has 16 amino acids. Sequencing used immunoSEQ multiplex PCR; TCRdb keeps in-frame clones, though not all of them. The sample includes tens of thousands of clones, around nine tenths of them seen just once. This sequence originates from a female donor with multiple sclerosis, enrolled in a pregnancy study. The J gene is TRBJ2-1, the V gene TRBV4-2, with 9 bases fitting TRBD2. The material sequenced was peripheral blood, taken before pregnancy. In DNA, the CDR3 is TGTGCCAGCAGCCAAGATAGCGGGAGCCCCTACAATGAGCAGTTCTTC. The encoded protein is CASSQDSGSPYNEQFF.